These T cell receptor beta chains were read from a single sample in a study of T cell responses to AZD1222 COVID-19 vaccine. Profiled with immunoSEQ multiplex PCR; TCRdb holds only in-frame clones, not every one. The sample carries 85,000 to 95,000 clones, around 91% recorded once. The material was peripheral blood, obtained on day 0 of AZD1222 vaccination. The origin of the receptors is an adult in good health. Each CDR3 is given with its conserved first and last residue. A D gene is named only where the DNA matches it firmly. The listing skips clone size in some rows; elsewhere it reads once, few, many or a size class.

length,D,J,V,size,CDR3,DNA
14,.,TRBJ1-2,TRBV6-5,.,CASSLEGGNYGYTF,TGTGCCAGCAGTTTAGAAGGGGGTAACTATGGCTACACCTTC
15,.,TRBJ2-7,TRBV11-3,few,CASSLEAGDSYEQYF,TGTGCCAGCAGCTTAGAGGCAGGGGACTCCTACGAGCAGTACTTC
15,TRBD2,TRBJ2-1,TRBV7-9,.,CASSLLRGARKEQFF,TGTGCCAGCAGCCTCTTGCGGGGGGCACGCAAGGAGCAGTTCTTC
13,.,TRBJ2-7,TRBV7-8,.,CASSSHLATKQYF,TGTGCCAGCAGCTCACACTTAGCTACGAAGCAGTACTTC
15,.,TRBJ2-5,TRBV11-2,.,CASSLPAGKGETQYF,TGTGCCAGCAGCTTACCGGCGGGGAAGGGAGAGACCCAGTACTTC
17,TRBD2,TRBJ2-3,TRBV27,once,CASSPGSGGLYTDTQYF,TGTGCCAGCAGTCCCGGCTCGGGGGGGCTCTACACAGATACGCAGTATTTT
13,.,TRBJ1-1,TRBV9,.,CASSVNGNTEAFF,TGTGCCAGCAGCGTCAACGGGAACACTGAAGCTTTCTTT
15,TRBD1,TRBJ2-1,TRBV28,.,CASSWGTGSYNEQFF,TGTGCCAGCAGTTGGGGGACAGGCTCCTACAATGAGCAGTTCTTC
14,TRBD1,TRBJ1-1,TRBV27,.,CASSSGQGNTEAFF,TGTGCCAGCAGTTCGGGACAGGGGAACACTGAAGCTTTCTTT
14,.,TRBJ2-3,TRBV7-2,.,CASIPRARTDTQYF,TGTGCCAGCATCCCGCGGGCCCGCACAGATACGCAGTATTTT
14,TRBD1,TRBJ1-2,TRBV10-3,.,CAISAGQGDYGYTF,TGTGCCATCAGTGCGGGACAGGGGGACTATGGCTACACCTTC
14,.,TRBJ1-4,TRBV6-2/TRBV6-3,.,CASSGREFEEKLFF,TGTGCCAGCAGTGGAAGGGAGTTTGAGGAAAAACTGTTTTTT
14,.,TRBJ1-5,TRBV5-1,.,CASRVGIGNQPQHF,TGCGCCAGTCGTGTGGGGATTGGTAATCAGCCCCAGCATTTT
16,TRBD1,TRBJ1-5,TRBV2,.,CASSEVETGVGQPQHF,TGTGCCAGCAGTGAAGTCGAGACAGGGGTCGGGCAGCCCCAGCATTTT
14,TRBD1,TRBJ2-7,TRBV18,.,CASSRDRVLGEQYF,TGTGCCAGCTCACGCGACAGGGTGTTAGGCGAGCAGTACTTC
16,TRBD1,TRBJ2-2,TRBV5-1,.,CASIETGDMNTGELFF,TGCGCCAGCATTGAGACAGGGGATATGAACACCGGGGAGCTGTTTTTT
12,.,TRBJ1-3,TRBV3-1/TRBV3-2,.,CASSQAGNTIYF,TGTGCCAGCAGCCAGGCTGGAAACACCATATATTTT
16,TRBD2,TRBJ2-1,TRBV5-8,.,CASSPYSGGAFNEQFF,TGTGCCAGCAGCCCCTATAGCGGGGGGGCCTTCAATGAGCAGTTCTTC
15,.,TRBJ1-2,TRBV9,once,CASSAQIGLFYGYTF,TGTGCCAGCAGCGCCCAAATCGGGTTATTCTATGGCTACACCTTC
15,TRBD1,TRBJ1-6,TRBV18,.,CASSPGTGLNSPLHF,TGTGCCAGCTCACCAGGGACAGGCCTAAATTCACCCCTCCACTTT
15,TRBD1,TRBJ2-4,TRBV5-5,.,CASSNRGQGADIQYF,TGTGCCAGCAGCAACCGGGGACAGGGGGCTGACATTCAGTACTTC
12,.,TRBJ1-2,TRBV6-5,.,CASRQNRDGYTF,TGTGCCAGCAGACAAAACAGGGATGGCTACACCTTC
15,.,TRBJ1-1,TRBV6-5,.,CASSYSNQGRTEAFF,TGTGCCAGCAGTTACTCGAATCAGGGGCGCACTGAAGCTTTCTTT
13,.,TRBJ1-2,TRBV2,.,CASRWTERYGYTF,TGTGCCAGCAGATGGACGGAGCGCTATGGCTACACCTTC
19,TRBD1,TRBJ1-6,TRBV12-5,few,CASGLSRDRGPYRDSPLHF,TGTGCTAGTGGTTTGTCCCGGGACAGGGGGCCTTACCGTGATTCACCCCTCCACTTT
16,TRBD1,TRBJ2-7,TRBV24-1,.,CATSDEGTGGSYEQYF,TGTGCCACCAGTGACGAGGGGACAGGGGGTTCCTACGAGCAGTACTTC
13,.,TRBJ1-5,TRBV6-5,.,CATSGFGNQPQHF,TGTGCCACGAGCGGTTTTGGCAATCAGCCCCAGCATTTT
14,.,TRBJ1-1,TRBV19,.,CASSITRGKVEAFF,TGTGCCAGTAGTATCACCCGGGGAAAGGTAGAAGCTTTCTTT
12,TRBD2,TRBJ2-1,TRBV11-1,.,CASSLDSGEQFF,TGTGCCAGCAGCTTAGATAGCGGGGAGCAGTTCTTC
14,TRBD1,TRBJ1-2,TRBV6-5,.,CASSSRDRSYGYTF,TGTGCCAGCAGTTCCCGGGACAGGTCCTATGGCTACACCTTC
14,.,TRBJ1-5,TRBV7-2,.,CASSFLNRDQPQHF,TGTGCCAGCAGCTTCCTAAACAGGGATCAGCCCCAGCATTTT
17,TRBD1,TRBJ1-3,TRBV4-3,.,CASSQSGQGAGGNTIYF,TGCGCCAGCAGCCAATCTGGACAGGGGGCAGGGGGAAACACCATATATTTT
14,TRBD1,TRBJ1-5,TRBV25-1,few,CATGGQGAWQPQHF,TGTGCCACCGGGGGACAGGGGGCTTGGCAGCCCCAGCATTTT
14,.,TRBJ1-1,TRBV9,.,CASSVDSGQREAFF,TGTGCCAGCAGCGTAGATTCCGGGCAGCGGGAAGCTTTCTTT
12,.,TRBJ2-1,TRBV12-3/TRBV12-4,.,CASSFRYNEQFF,TGTGCCAGCAGTTTTCGCTACAATGAGCAGTTCTTC
15,.,TRBJ2-3,TRBV5-8,few,CASSFDRTRRNTQYF,TGTGCCAGCAGCTTTGACAGGACGAGGCGCAATACGCAGTATTTT
16,TRBD1,TRBJ2-7,TRBV7-9,.,CASSSDPGQGRDEQYF,TGTGCCAGCAGCTCAGACCCGGGACAGGGGAGGGACGAGCAGTACTTC
14,.,TRBJ2-2,TRBV7-3,.,CASSPRRNTGELFF,TGTGCCAGCAGCCCCCGCAGAAACACCGGGGAGCTGTTTTTT